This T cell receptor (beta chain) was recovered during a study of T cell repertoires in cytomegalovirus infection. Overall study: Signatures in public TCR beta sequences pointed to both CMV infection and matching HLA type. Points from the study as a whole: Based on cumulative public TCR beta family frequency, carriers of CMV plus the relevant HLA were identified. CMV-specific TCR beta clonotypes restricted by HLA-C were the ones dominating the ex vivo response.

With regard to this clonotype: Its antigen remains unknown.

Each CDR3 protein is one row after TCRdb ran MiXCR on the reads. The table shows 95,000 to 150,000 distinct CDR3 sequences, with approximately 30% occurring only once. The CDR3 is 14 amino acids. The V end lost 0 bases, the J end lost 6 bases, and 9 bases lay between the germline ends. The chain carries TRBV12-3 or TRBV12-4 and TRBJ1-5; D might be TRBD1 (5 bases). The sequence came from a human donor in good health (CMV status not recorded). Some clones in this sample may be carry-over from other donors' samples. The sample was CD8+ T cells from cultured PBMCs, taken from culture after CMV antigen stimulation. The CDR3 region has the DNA TGTGCCAGCAGTTTAGCGGGGGTCGGTCAGCCCCAGCATTTT. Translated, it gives CASSLAGVGQPQHF.